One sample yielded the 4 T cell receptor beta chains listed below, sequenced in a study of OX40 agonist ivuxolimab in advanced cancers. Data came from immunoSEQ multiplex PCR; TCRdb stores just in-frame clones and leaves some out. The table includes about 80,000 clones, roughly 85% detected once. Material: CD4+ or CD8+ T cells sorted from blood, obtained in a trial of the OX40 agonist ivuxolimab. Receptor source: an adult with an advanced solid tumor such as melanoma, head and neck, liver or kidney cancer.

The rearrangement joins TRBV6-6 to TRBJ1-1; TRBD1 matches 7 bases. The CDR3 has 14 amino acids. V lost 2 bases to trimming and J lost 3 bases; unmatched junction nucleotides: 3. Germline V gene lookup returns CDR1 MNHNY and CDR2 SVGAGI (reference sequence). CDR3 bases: TGTGCCAGCAGTTACAGGGGGCAAGACACTGAAGCTTTCTTT. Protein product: CASSYRGQDTEAFF.

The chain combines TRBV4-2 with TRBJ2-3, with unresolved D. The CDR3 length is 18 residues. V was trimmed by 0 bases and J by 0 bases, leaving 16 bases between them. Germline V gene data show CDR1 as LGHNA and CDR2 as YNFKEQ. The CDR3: CASSQELGSPWSTDTQYF. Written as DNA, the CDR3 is TGTGCCAGCAGCCAAGAGTTAGGTAGCCCTTGGAGCACAGATACGCAGTATTTT.

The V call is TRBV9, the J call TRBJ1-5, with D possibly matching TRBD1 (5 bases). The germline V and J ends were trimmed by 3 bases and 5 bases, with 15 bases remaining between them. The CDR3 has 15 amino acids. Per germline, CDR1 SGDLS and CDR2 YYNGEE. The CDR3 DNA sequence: TGTGCCAGCAGCGCCCACCCGGGGGAGGATCAGCCCCAGCATTTT. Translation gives CASSAHPGEDQPQHF.

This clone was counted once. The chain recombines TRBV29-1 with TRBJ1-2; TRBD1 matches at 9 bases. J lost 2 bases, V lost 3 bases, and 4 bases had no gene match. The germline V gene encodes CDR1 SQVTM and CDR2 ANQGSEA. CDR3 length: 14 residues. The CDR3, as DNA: TGCAGCGTTGAGCCGGGACAGGGCAACTATGGCTACACCTTC. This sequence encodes CSVEPGQGNYGYTF.